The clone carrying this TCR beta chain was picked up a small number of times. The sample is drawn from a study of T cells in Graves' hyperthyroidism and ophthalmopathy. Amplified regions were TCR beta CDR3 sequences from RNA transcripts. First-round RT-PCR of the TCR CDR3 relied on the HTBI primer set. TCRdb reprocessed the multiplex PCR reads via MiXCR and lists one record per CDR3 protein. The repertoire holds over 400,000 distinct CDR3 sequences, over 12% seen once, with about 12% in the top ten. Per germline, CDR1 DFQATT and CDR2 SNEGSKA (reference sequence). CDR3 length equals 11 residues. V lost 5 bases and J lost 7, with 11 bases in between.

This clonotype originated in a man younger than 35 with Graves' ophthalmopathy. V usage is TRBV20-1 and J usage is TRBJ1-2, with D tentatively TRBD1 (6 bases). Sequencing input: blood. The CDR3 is CSAPWGAGYTF. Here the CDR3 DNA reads TGCAGTGCTCCTTGGGGGGCTGGCTACACCTTC.